Below, 26 T cell receptor beta chains from the same sample are listed, as sequenced in a study of T cells in localized non-small cell lung cancer. Using immunoSEQ multiplex PCR, the repertoire was profiled, and TCRdb retains in-frame clones only, with some absent. The repertoire consists of about 24,000 clones, with roughly nine tenths occurring once and the leading ten covering approximately 2.9%. The sequencing used peripheral blood, collected before any cancer treatment. These receptors all come from a woman between 35 and 70 years old with stage I lung adenocarcinoma.

The gene calls are TRBV5-6 and TRBJ2-3; D is undetermined. CDR1 is SGHDT, CDR2 YYEEEE, per germline. Trimming took 0 bases from V and 0 from J, leaving 8 bases between them. The CDR3 contains 15 residues. CDR3 protein: CASSLESYSTDTQYF. The CDR3 DNA follows: TGTGCCAGCAGCTTGGAATCTTATAGCACAGATACGCAGTATTTT.

V gene TRBV28 combines with J gene TRBJ1-1; D is ambiguous. The CDR3 extends over 14 amino acids. With 5 bases removed from V and 5 bases from J, the gap between germline ends came to 15 bases. CDR1 and CDR2 (germline): MDHEN, SYDVKM. Here the CDR3 reads CASSPGPGGTEAFF. CDR3 DNA sequence: TGTGCCAGCAGTCCCGGACCTGGTGGAACTGAAGCTTTCTTT.

This chain connects TRBV7-9 to TRBJ1-1; D possibly corresponds to TRBD1 (5 bases). This CDR3 comprises 14 residues. Trimming cost V 5 bases and J 4 bases, with 14 bases left between them. Germline CDR1 reads SEHNR; CDR2 reads FQNEAQ (reference sequence). The CDR3 protein is CASSVLPGGTEAFF. The CDR3 DNA sequence: TGTGCCAGCAGCGTTCTTCCCGGGGGCACTGAAGCTTTCTTT.

This sequence joins TRBV5-1 and TRBJ2-5, with D perhaps TRBD1 (6 bases). Germline V gene sequence: CDR1 SGHRS, CDR2 YFSETQ. V gave up 5 bases and J gave up 2 bases, with 16 bases separating them. The length of the CDR3 is 15 residues. The CDR3 nucleotides are TGCGCCAGCAGGGCACTTGAGACAGGTCAAGAGACCCAGTACTTC. This codes for CASRALETGQETQYF.

The CDR3: CASSVGLARGDEQFF. CDR3 in DNA: TGTGCCAGCAGCGTAGGACTAGCGCGTGGGGATGAGCAGTTCTTC. The chain is built from TRBV9 and TRBJ2-1; 8 bases fit TRBD2. CDR1 and CDR2 from the germline V gene are SGDLS and YYNGEE. The CDR3 consists of 15 residues. With V trimmed by 0 bases and J by 8 bases, 7 bases remained unmatched.

The chain couples TRBV28 to TRBJ1-2; weak D call: TRBD1 (5 bases). The germline V gene has CDR1 MDHEN and CDR2 SYDVKM. The V and J ends lost 5 bases and 7 bases respectively, with 11 bases between them. This CDR3 region has 12 residues. Written as DNA, the CDR3 is TGTGCCAGCAGTCCACAGGTGTCTGGCTACACCTTC. Translation gives CASSPQVSGYTF.

This clone has only one observation. The V call is TRBV6-1, the J call TRBJ2-7; D is unclear. Per germline, CDR1 MNHNS and CDR2 SASEGT. The CDR3 has 14 residues. Trimming cost V 1 base and J 1 base, with 8 bases left between them. CDR3 in amino acids: CASSEVDGSYEQYF. CDR3 nucleotides: TGTGCCAGCAGTGAAGTGGATGGTTCCTACGAGCAGTACTTC.

In this sample, this clone turned up once. The chain couples TRBV11-2 to TRBJ2-5; TRBD2 matches at 11 bases. The germline CDR1 and CDR2 sequences are SGHAT and FQNNGV. The V segment lost 6 bases and the J segment 0 bases; nucleotides outside the gene matches: 6. CDR3 length equals 16 residues. CDR3 nucleotides: TGTGCCAGCAGTCATAGCGGGAGGGGCAACCAAGAGACCCAGTACTTC. This sequence encodes CASSHSGRGNQETQYF. Variable domain in full (rest from reference TRBV11-2 and TRBJ2-5): EAGVAQSPRYKIIEKRQSVAFWCNPISGHATLYWYQQILGQGPKLLIQFQNNGVVDDSQLPKDRFSAERLKGVDSTLKIQPAKLEDSAVYLCASSHSGRGNQETQYFGPGTRLLVL.

The chain uses TRBV6-1 and TRBJ2-5; 7 nucleotides match TRBD2. The CDR3 runs 13 residues. Germline V gene sequence: CDR1 MNHNS, CDR2 SASEGT. V gave up 7 bases and J gave up 1 base; unmatched junction bases: 3. The CDR3 protein is CASTLAVQETQYF. CDR3 nucleotides: TGTGCCAGCACCCTAGCGGTCCAAGAGACCCAGTACTTC.

The V gene is TRBV7-2, the J gene TRBJ2-1; TRBD2 matches at 7 bases. From germline, CDR1 is SGHTA and CDR2 FQGNSA. This CDR3 has 15 residues. After removal of 5 bases from V and 4 bases from J, the junction contained 8 bases not matched to a gene. CDR3 nucleotide sequence: TGTGCCAGCAGCCCCAGCGGGGAATGGTACAATGAGCAGTTCTTC. It encodes CASSPSGEWYNEQFF. Together with reference TRBV7-2 and TRBJ2-1, the CDR3 gives the full variable domain: GAGVSQSPSNKVTEKGKDVELRCDPISGHTALYWYRQSLGQGLEFLIYFQGNSAPDKSGLPSDRFSAERTGGSVSTLTIQRTQQEDSAVYLCASSPSGEWYNEQFFGPGTRLTVL.

This chain connects TRBV27 to TRBJ2-3; 13 positions match TRBD2. V trimming: 8 bases; J trimming: 5 bases; junction bases outside the gene matches: 1. CDR1 is MNHEY, CDR2 SMNVEV, per germline (reference sequence). The CDR3 runs 13 residues. CDR3 amino acids: CASRLAGGDTQYF. The CDR3 bases are TGTGCCAGCCGACTAGCGGGAGGAGATACGCAGTATTTT.

The chain couples TRBV5-8 to TRBJ2-6, with no clear D. Germline assignment: CDR1 SGHTS and CDR2 YDEGEE. V shed 6 bases and J shed 0 bases, with 13 bases lying between them. The CDR3 has 16 amino acids. CDR3 bases: TGTGCCAGCACCCAATCAATAGGCTCTGGGGCCAACGTCCTGACTTTC. Residues: CASTQSIGSGANVLTF.

The chain links TRBV29-1 to TRBJ1-2, with D perhaps TRBD1 (6 bases). The CDR3 loop spans 16 amino acids. The V gene's germline CDR1 is SQVTM and CDR2 ANQGSEA. V was pared by 4 bases and J by 4 bases, with 22 bases between. The CDR3, as DNA: TGCAGCGTTGCGTCTGGGACATCTGGAGCTCCCTATGGCTACACCTTC. It encodes CSVASGTSGAPYGYTF. Based on the CDR3 plus reference TRBV29-1 and TRBJ1-2, the full variable domain is SAVISQKPSRDICQRGTSLTIQCQVDSQVTMMFWYRQQPGQSLTLIATANQGSEATYESGFVIDKFPISRPNLTFSTLTVSNMSPEDSSIYLCSVASGTSGAPYGYTFGSGTRLTVV.

The CDR3 sequence: CASSLGQPGNTIYF. CDR3 in DNA: TGCGCCAGCAGCTTGGGACAACCTGGAAACACCATATATTTT. The chain has TRBV5-1 and TRBJ1-3; D is ambiguous. Germline CDR1 SGHRS, CDR2 YFSETQ. CDR3 size: 14 residues. V was trimmed by 0 bases and J by 2 bases, leaving 6 bases between them.

V and J are TRBV6-5 and TRBJ2-3; D gene ambiguous. CDR3 length equals 13 residues. Per the germline V gene, CDR1 is MNHEY and CDR2 is SVGAGI. Trimming shortened V by 3 bases and J by 3 bases, and 7 bases separated the two germline ends. CDR3: CASSYKATDTQYF. The CDR3 DNA sequence: TGTGCCAGCAGTTATAAGGCGACAGATACGCAGTATTTT.

The CDR3 nucleotides read TGTGCCAGCAGCCCGCGGGTCGGGACGGGGGCAGATACGCAGTATTTT. It encodes CASSPRVGTGADTQYF. The chain recombines TRBV5-4 with TRBJ2-3; D might be TRBD2 (6 bases). V gave up 4 bases and J gave up 4 bases, with 19 bases separating them. The CDR3 covers 16 residues. Per the germline V gene, CDR1 is SGHNT and CDR2 is YYREEE (reference sequence).

J is TRBJ2-5 and V is TRBV11-3, with 9 bases aligning to TRBD2. This CDR3 is built from 14 residues. The germline V gene has CDR1 SGHNT and CDR2 YENEEA. The trim removed 5 bases at V and 3 bases at J, leaving 4 bases unmatched. The CDR3, as DNA: TGTGCCAGCAGCCGCAGACTAGCGGAAGAGACCCAGTACTTC. Translated: CASSRRLAEETQYF.

The chain joins TRBV4-1 to TRBJ2-3, with TRBD2 identical over 7 bases. CDR3 size: 15 residues. Germline V CDR1 and CDR2: MGHRA, YSYEKL. V lost 6 bases, J lost 6 bases, and 12 bases stayed unmatched. The CDR3 sequence: CASRPTTSRQDTQYF. The CDR3 bases are TGCGCCAGCAGACCCACGACTAGCCGCCAGGATACGCAGTATTTT.

This clone occurred a few times. The rearrangement uses TRBV4-1 and TRBJ2-5; TRBD2 is a possible D gene (6 bases). This CDR3 spans 14 amino acids. V lost 1 base and J lost 5, with 11 bases in between. Germline V CDR1 and CDR2: MGHRA, YSYEKL. CDR3 residues: CASSQVGGWETQYF. CDR3 coding DNA: TGCGCCAGCAGCCAAGTGGGAGGCTGGGAGACCCAGTACTTC.

This chain joins TRBV5-1 and TRBJ2-1, with TRBD1 matching over 8 bases. The germline gives CDR1 SGHRS, CDR2 YFSETQ. V was clipped by 1 base and J by 4 bases; unmatched bases: 4. This CDR3 comprises 15 residues. CDR3 region: CASSLRTGSYNEQFF. The DNA of the CDR3 is TGCGCCAGCAGCTTGAGGACAGGGAGTTACAATGAGCAGTTCTTC.

The CDR3 bases are TGTGCCAGCAGTTCTATTAGGGATGGAAACACCATATATTTT. Translating it yields CASSSIRDGNTIYF. This chain uses TRBV28 with TRBJ1-3; D remains ambiguous. V was shortened by 4 bases and J by 3 bases, with 10 bases between the two germline ends. CDR3 length: 14 residues. The germline V gene encodes CDR1 MDHEN and CDR2 SYDVKM. Together with reference TRBV28 and TRBJ1-3, the CDR3 gives the full variable domain: DVKVTQSSRYLVKRTGEKVFLECVQDMDHENMFWYRQDPGLGLRLIYFSYDVKMKEKGDIPEGYSVSREKKERFSLILESASTNQTSMYLCASSSIRDGNTIYFGEGSWLTVV.

The V and J genes are TRBV28 and TRBJ2-1, with D unresolved. V lost 10 bases and J lost 9, with 19 bases in between. This CDR3 contains 13 residues. Per germline, CDR1 MDHEN and CDR2 SYDVKM. The CDR3 sequence: CATSSGIIGEQFF. The CDR3 region has the DNA TGTGCCACCTCGTCGGGCATCATCGGTGAGCAGTTCTTC.

The V and J genes are TRBV27 and TRBJ2-3, with D perhaps TRBD1 (6 bases). CDR1 and CDR2 from the germline V gene are MNHEY and SMNVEV (reference sequence). CDR3 length: 14 residues. The V end was cut by 3 bases, the J end by 2 bases, with 9 bases between. The CDR3 region has the DNA TGTGCCAGCAGTTTCAGGGGTGACACAGATACGCAGTATTTT. Protein sequence: CASSFRGDTDTQYF.

The chain joins TRBV9 to TRBJ2-3, with 10 bases aligning to TRBD2. The V and J ends lost 6 bases and 4 bases, in that order; junction bases with no gene match: 8. Per germline, CDR1 SGDLS and CDR2 YYNGEE. CDR3 length: 15 residues. The CDR3 protein is CASTRAGGAPDTQYF. The DNA for the CDR3 is TGTGCCAGCACCAGAGCGGGAGGGGCCCCAGATACGCAGTATTTT.

This sequence joins TRBV7-2 and TRBJ2-7; TRBD2 matches at 7 bases. J lost 4 bases, V lost 1 base, and 4 bases had no gene match. Looked up from germline, CDR1 is SGHTA and CDR2 is FQGNSA. This CDR3 is 14 amino acids long. This chain's CDR3 is CASSLGMREYEQYF. The CDR3 coding sequence is TGTGCCAGCAGCTTAGGCATGCGGGAGTACGAGCAGTACTTC.

The chain links TRBV6-6 to TRBJ2-5; D is unresolved. The length of the CDR3 is 13 residues. Looked up from germline, CDR1 is MNHNY and CDR2 is SVGAGI (reference sequence). V was shortened by 3 bases and J by 5 bases, with 10 bases between the two germline ends. The CDR3 loop is CASSYKVWETQYF. CDR3 nucleotide sequence: TGTGCCAGCAGTTATAAAGTGTGGGAGACCCAGTACTTC.